The source of this T cell receptor beta chain is a study of cytomegalovirus exposure and HLA in healthy donors. Study as a whole: HLA-typed donors contributed 80 million to 85 million unique TCRs, which were held in an early data release. Study-wide points: Versus the roughly 700-donor mean, an Asian-associated ancestry cluster reportedly showed fewer N-insertions in a later analysis. Earlier findings revealed that most TCR beta V segments proved productive either about 90% or about 30% of the time. Analysis was carried out at a later point, and it linked a missense DCLRE1C variant to TCR beta V- and J-gene trimming.

Concerning this clone itself: What it binds is not known.

The PCR had 60 Vbeta and 13 Jbeta primers. Assay: immunoSEQ multiplex PCR; the TCRdb copy retains only in-frame clones and omits some. Of some 140,000 clones listed, 66% are singletons. The length of the CDR3 is 15 residues. The V end lost 0 bases, the J end lost 8 bases, and 14 bases lay between the germline ends. The germline V gene encodes CDR1 SGDLS and CDR2 YYNGEE. The chain is built from TRBV9 and TRBJ1-4; D not certain. The source is a human donor in good health. What was sequenced was PBMCs. CDR3 region: CASSVDITAEEKLFF. For the CDR3, the DNA is TGTGCCAGCAGCGTAGACATCACCGCGGAGGAAAAACTGTTTTTT.